This T cell receptor beta chain was sequenced for a study of blood T cell repertoires in COVID-19. Study in general: From T cells, B-cell-depleted T cells, or PBMCs came the material, which was cDNA or gDNA.

The CDR3 sequence is 13 residues long. From germline, CDR1 is SGHDT and CDR2 YYEEEE. The ends lost 2 bases at V and 6 bases at J; junction bases unmatched: 2. TCRdb's copy holds only in-frame clones and misses some; the assay was immunoSEQ multiplex PCR. Of over 200,000 clones listed, around 92% were seen once; the top ten hold approximately 4.3%. The specimen sequenced was PBMCs or T cells enriched from blood (not recorded which). V gene TRBV5-6 combines with J gene TRBJ1-3, with 7 bases fitting TRBD1. This TCR came from a woman aged 25 to 39 with acute COVID-19. CDR3 protein: CASSFGTANTIYF. Here the CDR3 DNA reads TGTGCCAGCAGCTTTGGGACAGCAAACACCATATATTTT.